What follows are 26 T cell receptor beta chains derived from one specimen sequenced in a study of neurological immune-mediated disorders. MiXCR, applied by TCRdb to the 5' RACE reads, yields one record per CDR3 protein. The sample includes approximately 30,000 distinct CDR3 sequences, about 14% of them seen just once. Time point denoted: technical triplicate 2. The sequenced material came from CD4+ T cells from blood. The receptor source for this set is a female donor with HTLV-1-associated myelopathy (HAM/TSP).

This clonotype has a count of ten or more. The chain joins TRBV7-6 to TRBJ1-1; 7 bases fit TRBD1. Unmatched junction bases numbered 11, after V lost 7 bases and J lost 0 bases. The CDR3 runs 16 residues. In germline, CDR1 is SGHVS, CDR2 FNYEAQ. CDR3 DNA: TGTGCCAGCATCGAAGCGGACAGGATCATGAACACTGAAGCTTTCTTT. It codes for CASIEADRIMNTEAFF.

This clonotype was recorded many times. The chain has TRBV19 and TRBJ1-2; possible D gene TRBD1, 6 bases. The CDR3 is made up of 14 amino acids. The V and J ends lost 5 bases and 3 bases respectively, with 13 bases between them. Germline V gene lookup returns CDR1 LNHDA and CDR2 SQIVND (reference sequence). DNA of the CDR3: TGTGCCAGTAGTCGTCAACAGGGCTACTATGGCTACACCTTC. Residues: CASSRQQGYYGYTF. Together with reference TRBV19 and TRBJ1-2, the CDR3 gives the full variable domain: DGGITQSPKYLFRKEGQNVTLSCEQNLNHDAMYWYRQDPGQGLRLIYYSQIVNDFQKGDIAEGYSVSREKKESFPLTVTSAQKNPTAFYLCASSRQQGYYGYTFGSGTRLTVV.

Many counts were recorded for this clonotype. This chain joins TRBV2 and TRBJ2-2, with D unresolved. V gave up 7 bases and J gave up 2 bases, with 11 bases separating them. The CDR3 has 14 amino acids. Looked up from germline, CDR1 is SNHLY and CDR2 is FYNNEI. CDR3 residues: CASTPRINTGELFF. The CDR3 DNA reads TGTGCCAGCACCCCCCGGATAAACACCGGGGAGCTGTTTTTT.

By share of the sample, this clonotype is medium-sized (0.01 to 0.1%). The chain is built from TRBV29-1 and TRBJ2-1; 7 bases align to TRBD2. The CDR3 runs 13 residues. Germline V gene lookup returns CDR1 SQVTM and CDR2 ANQGSEA. The ends lost 6 bases at V and 7 bases at J; junction bases unmatched: 9. CDR3: CSVGGGEENEQFF. Here the CDR3 DNA reads TGCAGCGTGGGGGGGGGAGAAGAAAATGAGCAGTTCTTC.

Many counts were recorded for this clonotype. A much larger clone lies a single base off, so this may be a read error. This chain connects TRBV27 to TRBJ1-2; TRBD1 aligns across 9 bases. The CDR3 is 13 amino acids. Germline CDR1 MNHEY, CDR2 SMNVEV (reference sequence). The junction had 11 bases not matched to a gene; V was cut back by 10 bases and J by 8 bases. CDR3 loop: CANSYRGRGGYTF. As DNA, the CDR3 is TGTGCCAACAGCTACAGGGGGCGCGGGGGCTACACCTTC.

This clonotype has a count of ten or more. The chain couples TRBV6-5 to TRBJ1-1, with D possibly being TRBD1 (6 bases). Germline V gene sequence: CDR1 MNHEY, CDR2 SVGAGI. Trimming left V 3 bases short and J 8 bases short, with 10 bases between. This CDR3 comprises 12 residues. As DNA, the CDR3 is TGTGCCAGCAGTTATGAGACAGGAGAAGCTTTCTTT. Translated, it gives CASSYETGEAFF.

This clonotype showed up many times. The chain couples TRBV9 to TRBJ1-1; TRBD1 agrees at 9 bases. The CDR3 is 16 residues long. CDR1 and CDR2 (germline): SGDLS, YYNGEE. V lost 3 bases, J lost 1 base, and 7 bases stayed unmatched. The chain's CDR3 is CASSGGQGGGNTEAFF. For the CDR3, the DNA is TGTGCCAGCAGCGGGGGACAGGGAGGAGGGAACACTGAAGCTTTCTTT.

This clonotype was seen ten or more times. The chain recombines TRBV27 with TRBJ1-1, with 10 bases fitting TRBD1. The CDR3 covers 14 residues. In germline, CDR1 is MNHEY, CDR2 SMNVEV (reference sequence). V lost 7 bases, J lost 4 bases, and 6 bases stayed unmatched. CDR3: CASKDRDRGTEAFF. The CDR3 coding sequence is TGTGCCAGCAAAGACCGGGACAGGGGCACTGAAGCTTTCTTT.

This clonotype was recorded at least ten times. J is TRBJ1-1 and V is TRBV18, with 7 bases matching TRBD1. The CDR3 length is 13 residues. The J segment lost 7 bases and the V segment lost 6 bases, leaving 8 bases of the junction unmatched. The germline V gene encodes CDR1 KGHSH and CDR2 LQKENI. This CDR3 reads CASSPGGGGEAFF. CDR3 DNA sequence: TGTGCCAGCTCCCCTGGAGGGGGCGGTGAAGCTTTCTTT. The full variable domain, rest sourced from reference TRBV18 and TRBJ1-1, is NAGVMQNPRHLVRRRGQEARLRCSPMKGHSHVYWYRQLPEEGLKFMVYLQKENIIDESGMPKERFSAEFPKEGPSILRIQQVVRGDSAAYFCASSPGGGGEAFFGQGTRLTVV.

This clonotype showed up just once. This chain links TRBV4-1 with TRBJ2-1; maybe TRBD2 (7 bases). The CDR3 extends over 14 amino acids. The germline gives CDR1 MGHRA, CDR2 YSYEKL. The V end was cut by 0 bases, the J end by 9 bases, with 12 bases between. Here the CDR3 reads CASSQEGGHTEQFF. CDR3 nucleotide sequence: TGCGCCAGCAGCCAAGAGGGGGGGCACACTGAGCAGTTCTTC.

This clonotype was recorded many times. V gene TRBV7-8 combines with J gene TRBJ2-5; 9 positions agree with TRBD1. Germline trimming cut 4 bases from V and 4 bases from J; bases unmatched to any gene: 1. Germline CDR1 reads SGHVS; CDR2 reads FQNEAQ. CDR3 length equals 13 residues. The CDR3 is CASSWTGAETQYF. CDR3 nucleotide sequence: TGTGCCAGCAGCTGGACAGGGGCAGAGACCCAGTACTTC.

This clonotype was counted ten times or more. This chain joins TRBV20-1 and TRBJ1-2; 9 bases are shared with TRBD1. The V segment lost 6 bases and the J segment 2 bases; nucleotides outside the gene matches: 4. CDR3 length: 13 residues. Per the germline V gene, CDR1 is DFQATT and CDR2 is SNEGSKA (reference sequence). The CDR3 coding sequence is TGCAGTGCCGCGGACAGGGGCAACTATGGCTACACCTTC. Translation: CSAADRGNYGYTF.

The chain combines TRBV20-1 with TRBJ2-3, with no clear D. In germline, CDR1 is DFQATT, CDR2 SNEGSKA (reference sequence). The CDR3 is 11 residues long. V lost 7 bases, J lost 6 bases, and 11 bases lay in between. The CDR3 sequence: CSVALGDTQYF. CDR3 sequence (DNA): TGCAGTGTGGCACTGGGGGATACGCAGTATTTT.

This clonotype was recorded many times. The chain is built from TRBV2 and TRBJ2-1; TRBD2 aligns across 10 bases. The junction had 6 bases not matched to a gene; V was cut back by 6 bases and J by 7 bases. The CDR3 contains 14 residues. Germline V gene sequence: CDR1 SNHLY, CDR2 FYNNEI. The CDR3 spells CASRRSGGKNEQFF. In DNA form, the CDR3 reads TGTGCCAGCAGACGTAGCGGGGGGAAGAATGAGCAGTTCTTC.

This clonotype was seen many times. This chain uses TRBV3-1 with TRBJ2-7, with D unclear. Trimming left V 6 bases short and J 1 base short, with 4 bases between. Germline CDR1 and CDR2: LGHDT and YNNKEL (reference sequence). The CDR3 sequence is 11 residues long. The CDR3 DNA reads as TGTGCCAGCAGGAATTCCTACGAGCAGTACTTC. Protein product: CASRNSYEQYF.

This clonotype was counted many times. V is TRBV6-5 and J is TRBJ1-2, with D tentatively TRBD1 (6 bases). This CDR3 spans 13 amino acids. The ends were cut back, 6 bases at V and 3 bases at J, with 11 bases in the middle. The germline V gene encodes CDR1 MNHEY and CDR2 SVGAGI. This chain's CDR3 is CASRRGGDYGYTF. In DNA, the CDR3 is TGTGCCAGCAGGAGAGGGGGAGACTATGGCTACACCTTC.

In its sample, this clonotype was seen many times. V is TRBV20-1 and J is TRBJ1-6; the D is unclear. This CDR3 is built from 13 residues. V lost 2 bases to trimming and J lost 8 bases, with 10 bases between them. Germline CDR1 reads DFQATT; CDR2 reads SNEGSKA (reference sequence). Written as DNA, the CDR3 is TGCAGTGCTAGACGGACTTCAGATTCACCCCTCCACTTT. Its protein product is CSARRTSDSPLHF.

This clonotype was observed many times. This chain's CDR3 is CASSPGLQTDTQYF. CDR3 coding DNA: TGTGCCAGCAGCCCGGGACTCCAAACTGATACGCAGTATTTT. The J gene is TRBJ2-3, the V gene TRBV7-9; tentative D call: TRBD2 (6 bases). The CDR3 consists of 14 residues. Germline CDR1 is SEHNR and CDR2 is FQNEAQ (reference sequence). V was pared by 5 bases and J by 6 bases, with 15 bases between. Full variable domain (rest looked up from reference TRBV7-9 and TRBJ2-3): DTGVSQNPRHKITKRGQNVTFRCDPISEHNRLYWYRQTLGQGPEFLTYFQNEAQLEKSRLLSDRFSAERPKGSFSTLEIQRTEQGDSAMYLCASSPGLQTDTQYFGPGTRLTVL.

This clonotype was detected ten times or more. This chain connects TRBV2 to TRBJ2-2; 7 bases align to TRBD2. The CDR3 is 15 amino acids. The ends lost 6 bases at V and 5 bases at J; junction bases unmatched: 9. From germline, CDR1 is SNHLY and CDR2 FYNNEI. CDR3 region: CASSGAGVQTGELFF. In DNA, the CDR3 is TGTGCCAGCAGCGGGGCGGGAGTACAAACCGGGGAGCTGTTTTTT.

J is TRBJ2-1 and V is TRBV7-2; 9 bases fit TRBD2. This CDR3 is built from 15 residues. After removal of 2 bases from V and 10 bases from J, the junction contained 9 bases not matched to a gene. CDR1 SGHTA and CDR2 FQGNSA come from the germline V gene. CDR3 DNA sequence: TGTGCCAGCAGCTTAATGGGCGGGGGGGAATGGGAGCAGTTCTTC. Its protein product is CASSLMGGGEWEQFF.

This clonotype has a count of ten or more. V usage is TRBV18 and J usage is TRBJ2-7; 8 bases fit TRBD2. After removal of 2 bases from V and 7 bases from J, the junction contained 1 base not matched to a gene. The CDR3 totals 12 residues. The germline gives CDR1 KGHSH, CDR2 LQKENI. For the CDR3, the DNA is TGTGCCAGCTCACCAACTAGCGGAGAGCAGTACTTC. Amino acid sequence: CASSPTSGEQYF.

This clonotype was observed many times. The chain joins TRBV5-1 to TRBJ2-2, with TRBD2 matching 13 bases. CDR1 and CDR2 from the germline V gene are SGHRS and YFSETQ. This CDR3 spans 16 amino acids. V was pared by 4 bases and J by 4 bases, with 4 bases of the junction left unmatched. The CDR3 loop reads CASSMTSGRTTGELFF. CDR3 bases: TGCGCCAGCAGCATGACTAGCGGGAGGACCACCGGGGAGCTGTTTTTT.

The table lists this clonotype with many counts. The CDR3 DNA follows: TGCGCCAGCAGCTCAGACAATGAGCAGTTCTTC. Its protein product is CASSSDNEQFF. This chain connects TRBV5-1 to TRBJ2-1; D gene unclear. The CDR3 covers 11 residues. CDR1 SGHRS and CDR2 YFSETQ come from the germline V gene. V was pared by 3 bases and J by 5 bases, with 3 bases between.

At least ten counts were recorded for this clonotype. The V call is TRBV16, the J call TRBJ2-2, with TRBD2 matching 9 bases. Germline loops: CDR1 KGHSY, CDR2 FQNENV. The CDR3 loop spans 18 amino acids. Trimming removed 4 bases from V and 0 bases from J; junction bases left unmatched: 9. The CDR3 sequence: CASSRPGLAITNTGELFF. The CDR3 DNA follows: TGTGCCAGCAGCCGCCCCGGACTAGCGATTACGAACACCGGGGAGCTGTTTTTT.

This clonotype was observed at least ten times. The chain uses TRBV10-3 and TRBJ1-1; D is perhaps TRBD1 (5 bases). V lost 2 bases and J lost 3, with 10 bases in between. The CDR3 runs to 14 residues. Germline CDR1 is ENHRY and CDR2 is SYGVKD. In nucleotides, the CDR3 is TGTGCCATCAGTGAGCAGGGAGAATACACTGAAGCTTTCTTT. Translation gives CAISEQGEYTEAFF.

This clonotype was recorded at least ten times. The chain recombines TRBV20-1 with TRBJ2-3, with TRBD2 matching 9 bases. CDR1 and CDR2 from the germline V gene are DFQATT and SNEGSKA (reference sequence). V lost 1 base, J lost 1 base, and 0 bases stayed unmatched. This CDR3 has 14 amino acids. CDR3 DNA: TGCAGTGCTAGAGGACTAGCGGGCACAGATACGCAGTATTTT. Amino acid sequence: CSARGLAGTDTQYF.